This is a list of T cell receptor beta chains from one sample in a study of beta chain features in type 1 diabetes. Produced via immunoSEQ multiplex PCR; TCRdb's table is partial and in-frame only. The table lists 200,000 to 250,000 clones, over 65% of them singletons. The sample taken for sequencing was naive CD4+ T cells from blood. Source of these receptors: a man in his thirties or forties in good health. Each CDR3 is given with its conserved first and last residue. The D gene is left open where the match is weak. Not all rows give a size; the values are once, few, many and, for expanded clones, a class.

>-|few|TRBV11-2|TRBJ2-2
TGTGCCAGCAGCCCCATCCGTCGAAGGGAGCTGTTTTTT
CASSPIRRRELFF
>-|-|TRBV11-2|TRBJ2-3
TGTGCCGCCCGGGCCCCCTTAGATACGCAGTATTTT
CAARAPLDTQYF
>-|-|TRBV30|TRBJ1-6
TGTGCCTGGAGTAACTCGGGAAATAATTCACCCCTCCACTTT
CAWSNSGNNSPLHF
>TRBD1|-|TRBV30|TRBJ2-7
TGTGCCTGGAGTCTCAGGGGGACCTCCTACGAGCAGTACTTC
CAWSLRGTSYEQYF
>TRBD1|-|TRBV29-1|TRBJ2-4
TGCAGCGCGTCCTGGACAGGGGGGTTTGCCAAAAACATTCAGTACTTC
CSASWTGGFAKNIQYF
>-|-|TRBV10-3|TRBJ2-7
TGTGCCATCAGTGCAATACAGGGTAGGACCTACGAGCAGTACTTC
CAISAIQGRTYEQYF
>-|once|TRBV2|TRBJ2-1
TGTGCCAGCAGCCCTTTGAATGAGCAGTTCTTC
CASSPLNEQFF
>-|-|TRBV18|TRBJ2-5
TGTGCCAGCTCACCCCTACTGGAGACCCAGTACTTC
CASSPLLETQYF
>-|few|TRBV7-2|TRBJ2-5
TGTGCCAGCAGCTTAGCGCTACAGTTAGAGACCCAGTACTTC
CASSLALQLETQYF
>-|-|TRBV30|TRBJ2-7
TGTGCCTGGAGCCGGGACAACTCCTACGAGCAGTACTTC
CAWSRDNSYEQYF
>-|-|TRBV30|TRBJ1-1
TGTGCCTCTACCCGACAGAGCCTCAACACTGAAGCTTTCTTT
CASTRQSLNTEAFF
>-|-|TRBV14|TRBJ1-6
TGTGCCAGCAGCCAAGTTCCGGGATCGTGGAATTCACCCCTCCACTTT
CASSQVPGSWNSPLHF
>TRBD2|few|TRBV14|TRBJ2-5
TGTGCCAGCAGCCACAGCGGGAGGGCCATAGAGACCCAGTACTTC
CASSHSGRAIETQYF
>TRBD1|-|TRBV7-9|TRBJ2-7
TGTGCCAGCAGCTCCTTGGACAGGCACTACGAGCAGTACTTC
CASSSLDRHYEQYF
>-|-|TRBV30|TRBJ2-5
TGTGCCTGGGGACACGGCAGAGAGACCCAGTACTTC
CAWGHGRETQYF
>TRBD2|few|TRBV29-1|TRBJ2-1
TGCAGCGGGACTAGCGGGAGAGTCGCCTACAATGAGCAGTTCTTC
CSGTSGRVAYNEQFF
>-|-|TRBV9|TRBJ2-1
TGTGCCAGCAGCAACCGGGACCCGGCGTGGGAGCAGTTCTTC
CASSNRDPAWEQFF
>TRBD2|-|TRBV30|TRBJ2-6
TGTGCCTGGAGTACGGAGCGGGGGCTTGGGGCCAACGTCCTGACTTTC
CAWSTERGLGANVLTF
>-|-|TRBV5-4|TRBJ1-1
TGTGCCAGCAGCTGGACAGTGAACACTGAAGCTTTCTTT
CASSWTVNTEAFF
>-|-|TRBV2|TRBJ1-6
TGTGCCAGCGCGACAGGCGGTAATTCACCCCTCCACTTT
CASATGGNSPLHF
>TRBD1|-|TRBV27|TRBJ1-2
TGTGCCAGCAGTGTGTTGGGACAGGGGGACTATGGCTACACCTTC
CASSVLGQGDYGYTF
>-|-|TRBV29-1|TRBJ1-2
TGCAGCGCCGAGACTAGGTCTCAAGGGCACTACACCTTC
CSAETRSQGHYTF
>-|-|TRBV20-1|TRBJ2-7
TGCAGTGCTAGGAGTGACGAGCAGTACTTC
CSARSDEQYF
>-|-|TRBV6-5|TRBJ2-4
TGTGCCAGCAGCCACAAAAACATTCAGTACTTC
CASSHKNIQYF
>-|-|TRBV29-1|TRBJ2-6
TGCAGCGTTGCGCAGGGTTCTGGGGCCAACGTCCTGACTTTC
CSVAQGSGANVLTF
>-|once|TRBV7-9|TRBJ1-1
TGTGCCAGCAGCTTAGGTCAGGTGAACACTGAAGCTTTCTTT
CASSLGQVNTEAFF
>-|once|TRBV29-1|TRBJ1-1
TGCAGCGTTGAATTGGAACTGGCTTTCTTT
CSVELELAFF
>-|few|TRBV13|TRBJ1-2
TGTGCCAGCAGCTACTTCAGGGATATTGGCTACACCTTC
CASSYFRDIGYTF
>-|few|TRBV29-1|TRBJ2-7
TGCAGCGTTGAAATGCTGTACGAGCAGTACTTC
CSVEMLYEQYF
>TRBD2|-|TRBV5-1|TRBJ2-3
TGCGCCAGCAGCTTTAGCGGGAGTGAGGCAGATACGCAGTATTTT
CASSFSGSEADTQYF
>-|-|TRBV9|TRBJ1-6
TGTGCCAGCAGCCCGGGACCATCACCCCTCCACTTT
CASSPGPSPLHF
>-|-|TRBV14|TRBJ1-5
TGTGCCAGCAGCCACAGCAATCAGCCCCAGCATTTT
CASSHSNQPQHF
>TRBD1|-|TRBV11-2|TRBJ2-5
TGTGCCAGCAACCAACAGGGGGCAGGAGAGACCCAGTACTTC
CASNQQGAGETQYF
>-|-|TRBV9|TRBJ1-5
TGTGCCAGCAGCCTCGGGGGGCTTAGGAATCAGCCCCAGCATTTT
CASSLGGLRNQPQHF
>-|-|TRBV29-1|TRBJ2-2
TGCAGCGTTGAGCAGGGGGGCACCGGGGAGCTGTTTTTT
CSVEQGGTGELFF
>-|once|TRBV30|TRBJ1-2
TGTGCCTGGGACCTCCTGGGACTGCCCAGCAATGGCTACACCTTC
CAWDLLGLPSNGYTF
>TRBD2|-|TRBV30|TRBJ2-3
TGTGCCTGGAGTGCAGCTAGCGGAATCACAGATACGCAGTATTTT
CAWSAASGITDTQYF
>TRBD2|-|TRBV5-1|TRBJ2-5
TGCGCCAGCTACCCCAAAGCGGGAGATGAGACCCAGTACTTC
CASYPKAGDETQYF
>TRBD1|-|TRBV28|TRBJ2-7
TGTGCCAGCAGCGAACAGGGGGCTTCCGAGCAGTACTTC
CASSEQGASEQYF
>TRBD2|-|TRBV28|TRBJ2-5
TGTGCCAGCAGTTTCCTTCAGCGGGAGAGGGGACTGAGGGAGACCCAGTACTTC
CASSFLQRERGLRETQYF
>-|-|TRBV5-6|TRBJ1-2
TGTGCCAGCAGCACACAGGGTTATGGCTACACCTTC
CASSTQGYGYTF
>-|-|TRBV5-1|TRBJ2-5
TGCGCCAGCAGCCTTGGGATTATGGAAGAGACCCAGTACTTC
CASSLGIMEETQYF
>-|few|TRBV15|TRBJ2-3
TGTGCCACCAGCACCGATAGGTGGGATACGCAGTATTTT
CATSTDRWDTQYF
>-|-|TRBV6-5|TRBJ1-1
TGTGCCAGCAGTTCAGGGAGAACTGAAGCTTTCTTT
CASSSGRTEAFF
>-|-|TRBV30|TRBJ2-2
TGTGCCTGTGTTACAGTGGAGAAGCTGTTTTTT
CACVTVEKLFF
>TRBD2|-|TRBV30|TRBJ2-7
TGTGCCTCTAGCGGGAGTACCTACGAGCAGTACTTC
CASSGSTYEQYF
>-|-|TRBV10-3|TRBJ2-7
TGTGCCATCAGTGATTCCCAGGGGCGGGACGAGCAGTACTTC
CAISDSQGRDEQYF
>-|once|TRBV27|TRBJ1-1
TGTGCCAGCAGTAAAGGGGGCACTGAAGCTTTCTTT
CASSKGGTEAFF
>-|-|TRBV7-2|TRBJ1-3
TGTGCCAGCAGCTTTTTAGGGCCATCCAAGAGCTCTGGAAACACCATATATTTT
CASSFLGPSKSSGNTIYF
>TRBD1|-|TRBV29-1|TRBJ2-3
TGCAGCGTTCCGGGACAGCGGCTCACAGATACGCAGTATTTT
CSVPGQRLTDTQYF
>TRBD1|few|TRBV25-1|TRBJ1-6
TGTGCCAGCAGTGAAGCAAAGGGGGCGAATTCACCCCTCCACTTT
CASSEAKGANSPLHF
>-|few|TRBV6-5|TRBJ2-1
TGTGCCAGCAGTGCACAGGGCCTGGTGGAAAATGAGCAGTTCTTC
CASSAQGLVENEQFF
>-|once|TRBV7-9|TRBJ1-1
TGTGCCAGCATGCTCGGGCGGGGAAACACTGAAGCTTTCTTT
CASMLGRGNTEAFF